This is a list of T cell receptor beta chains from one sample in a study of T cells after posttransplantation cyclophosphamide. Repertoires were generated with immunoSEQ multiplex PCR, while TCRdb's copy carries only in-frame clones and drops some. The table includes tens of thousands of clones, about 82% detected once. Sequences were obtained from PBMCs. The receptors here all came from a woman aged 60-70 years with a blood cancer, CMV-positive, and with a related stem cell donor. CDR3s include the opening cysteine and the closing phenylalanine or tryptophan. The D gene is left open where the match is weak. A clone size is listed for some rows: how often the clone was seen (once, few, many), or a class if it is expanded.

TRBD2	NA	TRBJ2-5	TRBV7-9	CASSRTLIAGVKETQYF	TGTGCCAGCAGCCGAACATTGATAGCGGGAGTAAAAGAGACCCAGTACTTC
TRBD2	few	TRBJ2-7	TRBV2	CASRLAGVVEQYF	TGTGCCAGCAGACTAGCGGGAGTTGTAGAGCAGTACTTC
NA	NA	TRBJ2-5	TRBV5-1	CASSLGTVQETQYF	TGCGCCAGCAGCTTGGGGACAGTCCAAGAGACCCAGTACTTC
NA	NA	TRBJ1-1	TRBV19	CASSYRDLNTEAFF	TGTGCCAGTAGCTACAGGGATTTGAACACTGAAGCTTTCTTT
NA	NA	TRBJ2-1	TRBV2	CASSPRASNEQFF	TGTGCCAGCAGCCCCAGGGCGAGCAATGAGCAGTTCTTC
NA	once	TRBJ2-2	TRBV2	CASRGDTGELFF	TGTGCCAGCAGGGGAGACACCGGGGAGCTGTTTTTT
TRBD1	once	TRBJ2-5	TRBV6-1	CASSQGAETQYF	TGTGCCAGCAGTCAGGGGGCTGAGACCCAGTACTTC
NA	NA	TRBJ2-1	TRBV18	CASSNTLASDYNEQFF	TGTGCCAGCTCGAATACTCTAGCTTCAGACTACAATGAGCAGTTCTTC
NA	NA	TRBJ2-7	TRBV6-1	CASRVWAGGTYEQYF	TGTGCCAGTCGCGTCTGGGCAGGGGGGACCTACGAGCAGTACTTC
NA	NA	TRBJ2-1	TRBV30	CAWSVLGYEQFF	TGTGCCTGGAGTGTACTAGGGTATGAGCAGTTCTTC
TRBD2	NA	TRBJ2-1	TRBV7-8	CASSPGLREGEQFF	TGTGCCAGCAGCCCGGGACTACGGGAGGGGGAGCAGTTCTTC
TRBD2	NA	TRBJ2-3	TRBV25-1	CASSDRLAGGGTQYF	TGTGCCAGCAGTGACCGACTAGCGGGAGGGGGTACGCAGTATTTT
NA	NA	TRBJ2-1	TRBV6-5	CASSYKGNSYNEQFF	TGTGCCAGCAGTTACAAGGGGAATTCCTACAATGAGCAGTTCTTC
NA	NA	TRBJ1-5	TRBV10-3	CAISERESTQPQHF	TGTGCCATCAGTGAGAGGGAGTCAACTCAGCCCCAGCATTTT
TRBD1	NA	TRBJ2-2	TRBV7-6	CASSYRGSNTGELFF	TGTGCCAGCAGCTACAGGGGCTCGAACACCGGGGAGCTGTTTTTT
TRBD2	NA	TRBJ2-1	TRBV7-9	CASSPLSGRAGNEQFF	TGTGCCAGCAGCCCACTAAGCGGGAGGGCCGGCAATGAGCAGTTCTTC
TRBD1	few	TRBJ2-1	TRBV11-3	CASSVRQGPYNEQFF	TGTGCCAGCAGCGTACGACAGGGTCCCTACAATGAGCAGTTCTTC
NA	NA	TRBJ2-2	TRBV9	CASSVQAPSGTGELFF	TGTGCCAGCAGCGTACAGGCCCCTTCTGGGACCGGGGAGCTGTTTTTT
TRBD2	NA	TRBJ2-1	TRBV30	CAWTLAGGGSYNEQFF	TGTGCCTGGACCTTAGCGGGAGGGGGCTCTTACAATGAGCAGTTCTTC
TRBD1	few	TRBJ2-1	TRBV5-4	CASSLQGVDNEQFF	TGTGCCAGCAGCTTACAGGGGGTCGACAATGAGCAGTTCTTC
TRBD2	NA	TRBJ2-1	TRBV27	CASSRLAAYDEQFF	TGTGCCAGCAGTCGGCTAGCGGCATACGATGAGCAGTTCTTC
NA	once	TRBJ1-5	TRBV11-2	CASSLGDRQGQPQHF	TGTGCCAGCAGCTTAGGCGACAGGCAGGGGCAGCCCCAGCATTTT
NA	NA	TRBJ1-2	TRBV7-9	CASSLTGSIGYTF	TGTGCCAGCAGCCTAACAGGGAGTATTGGCTACACCTTC
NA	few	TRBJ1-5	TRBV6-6	CASRETGFSNQPQHF	TGTGCCAGCAGGGAAACAGGGTTTAGCAATCAGCCCCAGCATTTT
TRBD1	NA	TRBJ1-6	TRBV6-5	CASRSGTGASSPLHF	TGTGCCAGCAGGTCCGGGACAGGGGCTTCTTCACCCCTCCACTTT